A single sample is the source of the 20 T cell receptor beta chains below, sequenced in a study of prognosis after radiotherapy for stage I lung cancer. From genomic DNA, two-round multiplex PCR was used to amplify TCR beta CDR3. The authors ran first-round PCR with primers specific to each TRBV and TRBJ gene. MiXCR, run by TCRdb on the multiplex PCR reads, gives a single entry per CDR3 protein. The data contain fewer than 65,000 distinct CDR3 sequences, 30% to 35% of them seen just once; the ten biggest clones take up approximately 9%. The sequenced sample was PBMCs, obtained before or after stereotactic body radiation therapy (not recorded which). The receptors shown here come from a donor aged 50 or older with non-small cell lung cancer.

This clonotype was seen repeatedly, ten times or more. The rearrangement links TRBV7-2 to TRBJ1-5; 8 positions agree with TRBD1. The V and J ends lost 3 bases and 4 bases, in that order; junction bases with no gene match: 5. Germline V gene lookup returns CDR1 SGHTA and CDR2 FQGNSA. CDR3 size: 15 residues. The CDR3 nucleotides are TGTGCCAGCAGCTTCAGGACAGGGCTAAATCAGCCCCAGCATTTT. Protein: CASSFRTGLNQPQHF.

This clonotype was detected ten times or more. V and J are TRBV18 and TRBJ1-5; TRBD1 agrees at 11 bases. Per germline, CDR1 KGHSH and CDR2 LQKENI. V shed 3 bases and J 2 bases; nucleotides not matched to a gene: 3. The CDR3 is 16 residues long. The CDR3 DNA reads TGTGCCAGCTCACCCCCGGGACAGGGGGGCAATCAGCCCCAGCATTTT. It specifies CASSPPGQGGNQPQHF. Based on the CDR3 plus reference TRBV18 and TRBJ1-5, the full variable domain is NAGVMQNPRHLVRRRGQEARLRCSPMKGHSHVYWYRQLPEEGLKFMVYLQKENIIDESGMPKERFSAEFPKEGPSILRIQQVVRGDSAAYFCASSPPGQGGNQPQHFGDGTRLSIL.

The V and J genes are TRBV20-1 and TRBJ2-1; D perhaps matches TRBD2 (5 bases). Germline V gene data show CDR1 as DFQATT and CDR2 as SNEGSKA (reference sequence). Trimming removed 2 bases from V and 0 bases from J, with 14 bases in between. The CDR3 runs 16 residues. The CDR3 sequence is CSARILEVSSYNEQFF. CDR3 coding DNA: TGCAGTGCTAGAATCCTGGAGGTTAGCTCCTACAATGAGCAGTTCTTC.

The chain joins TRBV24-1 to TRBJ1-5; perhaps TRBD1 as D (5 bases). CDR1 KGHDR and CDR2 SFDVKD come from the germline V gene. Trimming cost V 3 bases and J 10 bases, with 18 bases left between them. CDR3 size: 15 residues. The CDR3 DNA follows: TGTGCCACCAGTGATGGGGGGATAGGGACTCATCCCCAGCATTTT. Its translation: CATSDGGIGTHPQHF.

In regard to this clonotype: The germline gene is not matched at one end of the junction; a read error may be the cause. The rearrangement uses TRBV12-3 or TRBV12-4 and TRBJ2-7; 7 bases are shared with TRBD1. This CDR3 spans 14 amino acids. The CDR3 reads CASTRDSPSEEQYF. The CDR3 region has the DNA TGTGCAAGCACCCGGGACAGCCCCAGCGAAGAGCAGTACTTC.

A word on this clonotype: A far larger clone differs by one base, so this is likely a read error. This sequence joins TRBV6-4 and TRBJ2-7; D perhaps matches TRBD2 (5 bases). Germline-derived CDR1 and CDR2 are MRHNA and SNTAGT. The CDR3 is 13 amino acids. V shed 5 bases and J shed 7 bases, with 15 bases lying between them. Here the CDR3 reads CASSYPGSLEQYF. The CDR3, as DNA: TGTGCCAGCAGTTACCCGGGGAGTCTGGAGCAGTACTTC.

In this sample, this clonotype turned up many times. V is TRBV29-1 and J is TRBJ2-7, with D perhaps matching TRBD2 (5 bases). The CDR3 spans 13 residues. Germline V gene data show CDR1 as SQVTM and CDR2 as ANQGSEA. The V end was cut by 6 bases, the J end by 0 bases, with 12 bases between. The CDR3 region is CSVYTAGSYEQYF. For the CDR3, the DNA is TGCAGCGTCTACACGGCGGGCTCCTACGAGCAGTACTTC.

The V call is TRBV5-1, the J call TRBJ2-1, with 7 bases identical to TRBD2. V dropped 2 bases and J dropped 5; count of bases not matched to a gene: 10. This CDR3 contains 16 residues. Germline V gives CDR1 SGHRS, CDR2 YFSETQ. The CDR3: CASSLIVTSVDNEQFF. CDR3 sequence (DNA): TGCGCCAGCAGCTTAATCGTTACTAGCGTCGACAATGAGCAGTTCTTC.

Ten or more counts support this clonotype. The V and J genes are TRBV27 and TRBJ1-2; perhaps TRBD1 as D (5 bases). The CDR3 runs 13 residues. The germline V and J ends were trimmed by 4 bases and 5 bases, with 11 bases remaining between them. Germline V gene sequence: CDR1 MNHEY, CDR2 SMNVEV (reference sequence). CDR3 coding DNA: TGTGCCAGCAGTTGGGACCCATTATATGGCTACACCTTC. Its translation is CASSWDPLYGYTF.

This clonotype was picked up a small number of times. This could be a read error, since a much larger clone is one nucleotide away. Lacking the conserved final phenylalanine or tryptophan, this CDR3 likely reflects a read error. This CDR3 reads CSAPKLAAGELFL. In DNA form, the CDR3 reads TGCAGTGCTCCTAAACTTGCCGCCGGGGAGCTGTTTCTT. V is TRBV20-1 and J is TRBJ2-2, with no clear D. Per germline, CDR1 DFQATT and CDR2 SNEGSKA (reference sequence). The CDR3 spans 13 residues. Between the trimmed V and J ends, which lost 5 bases and 6 bases, there was a span of 13 bases.

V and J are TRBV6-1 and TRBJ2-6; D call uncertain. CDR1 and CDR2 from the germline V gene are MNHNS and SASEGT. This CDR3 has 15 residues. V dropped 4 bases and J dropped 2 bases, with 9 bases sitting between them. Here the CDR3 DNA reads TGTGCCAGCAGTGTAATAAAGCCTGGGGCCAACGTCCTGACTTTC. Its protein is CASSVIKPGANVLTF.

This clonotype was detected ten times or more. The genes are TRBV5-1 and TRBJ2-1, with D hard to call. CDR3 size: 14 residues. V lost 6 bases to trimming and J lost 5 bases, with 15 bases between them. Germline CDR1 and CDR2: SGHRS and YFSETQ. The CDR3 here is CASKVLGPNNEQFF. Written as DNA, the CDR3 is TGCGCCAGCAAGGTATTAGGGCCTAACAATGAGCAGTTCTTC.

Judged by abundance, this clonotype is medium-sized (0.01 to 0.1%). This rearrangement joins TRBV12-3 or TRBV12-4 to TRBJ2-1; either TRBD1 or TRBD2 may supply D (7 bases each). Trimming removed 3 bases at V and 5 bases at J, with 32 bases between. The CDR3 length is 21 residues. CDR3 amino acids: CASSFRGPGTGILGTNNEQFF. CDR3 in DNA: TGTGCCAGCAGTTTTAGGGGGCCGGGTACAGGGATACTGGGGACTAACAATGAGCAGTTCTTC.

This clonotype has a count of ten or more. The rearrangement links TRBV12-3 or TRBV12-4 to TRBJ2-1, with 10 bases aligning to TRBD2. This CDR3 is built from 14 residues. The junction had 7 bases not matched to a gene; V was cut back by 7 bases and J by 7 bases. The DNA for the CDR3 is TGTGCCAGCAAGCGGGAGGGCCTTGCGAATGAGCAGTTCTTC. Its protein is CASKREGLANEQFF.

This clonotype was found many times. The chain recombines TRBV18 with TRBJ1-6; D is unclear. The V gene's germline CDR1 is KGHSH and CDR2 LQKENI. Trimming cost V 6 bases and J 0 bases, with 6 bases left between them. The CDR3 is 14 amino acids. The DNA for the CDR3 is TGTGCCAGCTCCATGAGCTCCTATAATTCACCCCTCCACTTT. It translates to CASSMSSYNSPLHF.

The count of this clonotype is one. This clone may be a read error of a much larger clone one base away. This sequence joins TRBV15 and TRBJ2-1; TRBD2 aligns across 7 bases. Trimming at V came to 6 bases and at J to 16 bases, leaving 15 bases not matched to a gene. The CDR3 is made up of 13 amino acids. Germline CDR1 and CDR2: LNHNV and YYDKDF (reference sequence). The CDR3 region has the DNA TGTGCCACCAGGGGGGGGTTAGGGCCGCGGCATTTCTTC. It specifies CATRGGLGPRHFF.

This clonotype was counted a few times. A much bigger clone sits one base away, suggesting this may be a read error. CDR3 DNA: TGTGTCAGCAGCTTAAGGGCAGGGAGGAATCAGCCCCAGCATTTT. It yields the protein CVSSLRAGRNQPQHF. The V gene is TRBV7-6, the J gene TRBJ1-5; D may be TRBD1 (5 bases). Germline assignment: CDR1 SGHVS and CDR2 FNYEAQ. This CDR3 contains 15 residues.

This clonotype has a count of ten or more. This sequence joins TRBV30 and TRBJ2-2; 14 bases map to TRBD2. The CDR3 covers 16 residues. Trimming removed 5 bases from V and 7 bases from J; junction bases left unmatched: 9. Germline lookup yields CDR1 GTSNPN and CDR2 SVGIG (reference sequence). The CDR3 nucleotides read TGTGCCTGGGGGGGGACTAGCGGGAGAGTAATCGGGGAGCTGTTTTTT. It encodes CAWGGTSGRVIGELFF.

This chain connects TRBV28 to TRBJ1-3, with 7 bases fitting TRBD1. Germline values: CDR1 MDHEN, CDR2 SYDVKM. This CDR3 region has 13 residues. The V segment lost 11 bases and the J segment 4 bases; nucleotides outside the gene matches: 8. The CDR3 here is CAVPGTAGNTIYF. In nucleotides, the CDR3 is TGTGCCGTACCCGGGACAGCCGGAAACACCATATATTTT.

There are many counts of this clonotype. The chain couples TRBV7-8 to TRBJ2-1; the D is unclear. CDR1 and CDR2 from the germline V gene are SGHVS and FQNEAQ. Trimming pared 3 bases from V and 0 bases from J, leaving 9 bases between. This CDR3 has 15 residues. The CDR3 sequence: CASSLMRLSYNEQFF. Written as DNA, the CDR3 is TGTGCCAGCAGCTTGATGCGGCTCTCCTACAATGAGCAGTTCTTC.